A selection of T cell receptor beta chains follows, all from one sample in a study of OX40 agonist ivuxolimab in advanced cancers. The table came from immunoSEQ multiplex PCR; TCRdb's copy has only in-frame clones and leaves some out. The sample lists approximately 94,000 clones, approximately 89% occurring once. The input for sequencing was CD4+ or CD8+ T cells sorted from blood, taken in a trial of the OX40 agonist ivuxolimab. These receptors all stem from an adult with an advanced solid tumor such as melanoma, head and neck, liver or kidney cancer. Both conserved end residues are part of each CDR3. The order of the fields is V gene, clone size, J gene, D gene, CDR3 protein, CDR3 DNA. D genes are given only for firm matches. Rows may omit the clone size; those that give it use once, few, many or a size class.

>TRBV5-6|NA|TRBJ2-2|TRBD1
CASSARDRRTGELFF
TGTGCCAGCAGCGCCCGGGACAGACGCACCGGGGAGCTGTTTTTT
>TRBV5-1|once|TRBJ2-1|NA
CASSLEVGTYNEQFF
TGCGCCAGCAGCTTGGAAGTGGGAACATACAATGAGCAGTTCTTC
>TRBV5-4|NA|TRBJ2-3|TRBD2
CASSLASGTWYTQYF
TGTGCCAGCAGCTTGGCTAGCGGGACATGGTATACGCAGTATTTT
>TRBV19|few|TRBJ2-7|TRBD2
CASSTGGRRQSYEQYF
TGTGCCAGTAGTACGGGGGGGAGGCGACAATCCTACGAGCAGTACTTC
>TRBV19|NA|TRBJ1-5|TRBD1
CASTGTGSGQPQHF
TGTGCCAGTACCGGGACAGGGAGTGGACAGCCCCAGCATTTT
>TRBV5-4|NA|TRBJ2-7|TRBD1
CASSLRTGAYEQYF
TGTGCCAGCAGCTTAAGGACAGGGGCCTACGAGCAGTACTTC
>TRBV19|NA|TRBJ1-2|TRBD1
CASSPGTGASYGYTF
TGTGCCAGTAGTCCCGGGACAGGGGCCTCCTATGGCTACACCTTC
>TRBV28|once|TRBJ1-2|NA
CASSLSGYGYTF
TGTGCCAGCAGTTTATCTGGCTATGGCTACACCTTC
>TRBV5-1|NA|TRBJ1-1|NA
CASSSLETQGSAFF
TGCGCCAGCAGCTCTTTGGAGACACAGGGATCGGCTTTCTTT
>TRBV28|NA|TRBJ2-1|TRBD1
CASSAAGTGSYNEQFF
TGTGCCAGCAGTGCGGCCGGGACAGGGAGCTACAATGAGCAGTTCTTC
>TRBV29-1|medium-sized|TRBJ1-1|NA
CSVSNTEAFF
TGCAGCGTTAGCAACACTGAAGCTTTCTTT
>TRBV19|NA|TRBJ2-1|TRBD2
CASRSLGTSENNEQFF
TGTGCCAGTAGATCTCTCGGGACTAGCGAGAACAATGAGCAGTTCTTC
>TRBV7-2|NA|TRBJ1-2|TRBD1
CASNTGVLGYTF
TGTGCCAGCAATACAGGGGTACTTGGCTACACCTTC
>TRBV11-3|NA|TRBJ2-7|TRBD1
CASSLAGQGPYEQYF
TGTGCCAGCAGCTTAGCGGGACAGGGACCCTACGAGCAGTACTTC
>TRBV7-2|NA|TRBJ1-2|NA
CASSLVRVGGSAGYTF
TGTGCCAGCAGCTTGGTTCGGGTTGGGGGATCGGCTGGCTACACCTTC
>TRBV4-1|NA|TRBJ2-1|NA
CASSQVRSGLWNEQFF
TGCGCCAGCAGCCAAGTGCGAAGTGGGTTGTGGAATGAGCAGTTCTTC
>TRBV19|NA|TRBJ2-1|NA
CASKRSDGYNEQFF
TGTGCCAGTAAACGATCGGACGGGTACAATGAGCAGTTCTTC
>TRBV25-1|NA|TRBJ2-7|TRBD2
CASSPHGGVREQYF
TGTGCCAGCAGTCCACATGGGGGGGTTCGGGAGCAGTACTTC